This TCR beta chain was identified in a study of blood T cells in healthy people across ages (dated by TCRdb to between 2015 and 2017). Looking at the study overall: In model experiments, template switching captured about one uniquely barcoded TCR beta cDNA molecule for every two T cells. Age-related changes in TCR beta repertoire diversity were measured in the study by deep sequencing normalized with unique cDNA molecular identifiers. Using the same blood draw, the study looked at two additional independent replicas of 1 million unique cDNA reads for two donors, one aged 18 to 29 and the other aged 80 or older. Donors of different ages were randomly distributed across sequencing lanes to avoid experimental bias. Four age groups were formed from the donors: young (average 16 years), middle-aged (approximately 40), aged (roughly 59) and long-lived (approximately 80).

The cysteine opens and the phenylalanine closes a CDR3 of 16 amino acids. Only the CDR3 DNA is retained, 48 bases long and in frame from the first base. CDR1 and CDR2 are read off the germline V gene as SGHTA and FQGNSA. The count of this clonotype is one. The antigen it recognizes is unknown. One base away there is no much larger clone; base qualities are not given. The library was built by means of 5' RACE. Data came from an Illumina HiSeq 2500. A second about 7 to 11 cycle PCR used a sample-barcoded 5' primer and a J-beta primer mix. Each TCR beta cDNA molecule received a unique molecular identifier from a template-switch 5' adaptor carrying 12 random nucleotides. At least 2.5 million CDR3-containing paired-end reads were obtained from each sample. The Mint cDNA synthesis kit, primed by a TRBC-specific oligonucleotide, was used to synthesize first-strand cDNA from all RNA. All cDNA was treated with uracil-DNA glycosylase and then went through a first 18-cycle PCR with the universal primers M1SS and BC2_uni_R. The study's processing was this. Normalization of each sample was performed by random selection of 1 million high-quality reads, each carrying a distinct molecular identifier. Instead of being binned into consensus sequences, reads that shared molecular identifiers were thrown out. CDR3 identification, clonotype clustering and error correction used MiTCR with a Q25 quality threshold and the strictest error-elimination algorithm. A nonparametric unseen species model with Euler transformation was used to estimate a lower bound on total TCR beta diversity. TCRdb passed the public sequencing reads through fastp at Q25 and MiXCR, retaining productive beta sequences. Rows with one shared CDR3 protein collapse into an entry with the most common genes and DNA. The V and J calls, along with clone size, are taken from TCRdb and not from the paper's own processing. In this sample the table shows around 900,000 distinct CDR3 sequences, around 54% of which occur a single time. Of the sample, about 21% falls within the top ten clones.

Donors were approximately 42 systemically healthy Caucasian individuals from Russia aged roughly 6 to 90 years. Each donor gave approximately 10 milliliters of peripheral blood, collected into EDTA-treated Vacutainer tubes. Ficoll-Paque density-gradient centrifugation was used to isolate PBMCs, with at least 7 million obtained per sample. Total RNA was extracted from PBMCs with Trizol reagent, with at least 5.5 micrograms obtained per sample. Naive CD45RAhigh/CD27high T cell percentages were measured by flow cytometry on a PBMC aliquot from every donor. The research as a whole found: The percentage of naive T cells measured by flow cytometry correlated strongly with observed TCR beta diversity. Bulk unsorted PBMC profiling prevented conclusive comparison of naive and antigen-experienced compartments. Because the CMV infection status of the donors was unknown, age-related changes in expanded clonotypes may potentially have been confounded. Observed TCR beta diversity per million T cells fell roughly linearly with age, and a significant reduction was already apparent by age roughly 40. Estimates of total diversity based on one million sequenced T cells were considered lower bounds and underestimates. Compared with the aged group, the long-lived group had more naive CD4+ T cells, fewer expanded clones and increased TCR diversity, suggesting age selection.

The sequenced sample was blood. This sequence originates from a woman between 55 and 75 years old in good health. The chain is assembled from TRBV7-2 and TRBJ2-5; the central 7 bases match TRBD2. The J call is doubtful: the DNA matches TRBJ2-7 better. The CDR3 region has the sequence CASSLALTSSPHEQYF. The sequenced DNA is TGTGCCAGCAGCTTAGCGCTGACTAGCAGTCCCCACGAGCAGTACTTC.